A single sample is the source of the 31 T cell receptor beta chains below, sequenced in a study of shared clonotypes between healthy human individuals. Method: immunoSEQ multiplex PCR; TCRdb's copy keeps in-frame clones and lacks some. The data contain 190,000 or so clones, 65% to 80% of them singletons. Sequenced input: memory CD4+ T cells sorted from blood. Described subset: CD45RA-negative fraction. These receptors came from a man aged 25-40 years in good health.

V is TRBV7-2 and J is TRBJ2-2, with TRBD2 identical over 8 bases. The V segment lost 6 bases and the J segment 1 base; nucleotides outside the gene matches: 7. CDR1 is SGHTA and CDR2 is FQGNSA in the germline V gene. The CDR3 totals 16 residues. The DNA of the CDR3 is TGTGCCAGCAGGGCACCGGGACTAGTGAACACCGGGGAGCTGTTTTTT. Translated, it gives CASRAPGLVNTGELFF.

The chain employs TRBV28 and TRBJ2-7; 7 nucleotides align to TRBD2. V gave up 1 base and J gave up 6 bases; unmatched junction bases: 0. The germline V gene encodes CDR1 MDHEN and CDR2 SYDVKM. CDR3 length: 12 residues. CDR3 residues: CASSLLAGEQYF. DNA for the CDR3: TGTGCCAGCAGTTTATTAGCGGGCGAGCAGTACTTC.

The chain carries TRBV7-9 and TRBJ2-7; 8 bases align to TRBD1. There are 16 residues in the CDR3. CDR1 is SEHNR and CDR2 is FQNEAQ in the germline V gene (reference sequence). With V trimmed by 3 bases and J by 2 bases, 9 bases remained unmatched. The DNA of the CDR3 is TGTGCCAGCAGCTTGACGGACAGGGAAAGAGCCTACGAGCAGTACTTC. Amino acid sequence: CASSLTDRERAYEQYF.

The genes are TRBV29-1 and TRBJ1-4, with TRBD1 identical over 7 bases. V lost 7 bases to trimming and J lost 5 bases; unmatched junction nucleotides: 7. The CDR3 has 13 amino acids. Germline CDR1 and CDR2: SQVTM and ANQGSEA. The CDR3 here is CSASTGMNEKLFF. CDR3 DNA: TGCAGCGCTTCGACAGGGATGAATGAAAAACTGTTTTTT.

This clone showed up just a few times. The chain links TRBV7-9 to TRBJ2-6, with D maybe TRBD1 (6 bases). Germline values: CDR1 SEHNR, CDR2 FQNEAQ (reference sequence). The CDR3 runs 19 residues. V was pared by 1 base and J by 2 bases, with 18 bases between. The CDR3 nucleotides read TGTGCCAGCAGCTTAGTTTCTGGGGGCCTCGGCACTGGGGCCAACGTCCTGACTTTC. This sequence encodes CASSLVSGGLGTGANVLTF.

The V and J genes are TRBV30 and TRBJ2-1; D not resolved. The CDR3 is made up of 13 amino acids. From germline, CDR1 is GTSNPN and CDR2 SVGIG (reference sequence). Trimming took 2 bases from V and 2 from J, leaving 7 bases between them. The CDR3 here is CAWSSITYNEQFF. The CDR3 nucleotides read TGTGCCTGGAGTTCTATAACCTACAATGAGCAGTTCTTC.

The chain joins TRBV18 to TRBJ2-1, with TRBD2 identical over 8 bases. CDR3 length: 14 amino acids. Losses at the gene ends were 3 bases for V and 8 bases for J; bases not matched to a gene: 6. The germline CDR1 and CDR2 sequences are KGHSH and LQKENI. The chain's CDR3 is CASSPGLGADEQFF. CDR3 in DNA: TGTGCCAGCTCACCGGGACTAGGTGCGGATGAGCAGTTCTTC.

V gene TRBV11-3 combines with J gene TRBJ2-2; D gene unclear. Germline values: CDR1 SGHNT, CDR2 YENEEA. V was trimmed by 2 bases and J by 6 bases, leaving 7 bases between them. This CDR3 has 13 residues. CDR3 in DNA: TGTGCCAGCAGCTTATATGGGGCCGGGGAGCTGTTTTTT. Protein sequence: CASSLYGAGELFF.

The V call is TRBV7-2, the J call TRBJ1-1; 8 bases line up with TRBD1. V lost 5 bases, J lost 2 bases, and 7 bases stayed unmatched. CDR1 is SGHTA and CDR2 is FQGNSA in the germline V gene. The CDR3 spans 15 residues. The chain's CDR3 is CASSLGQGLNTEAFF. CDR3 in DNA: TGTGCCAGCAGCCTAGGACAGGGTCTTAACACTGAAGCTTTCTTT. The full variable domain, rest sourced from reference TRBV7-2 and TRBJ1-1, is GAGVSQSPSNKVTEKGKDVELRCDPISGHTALYWYRQSLGQGLEFLIYFQGNSAPDKSGLPSDRFSAERTGGSVSTLTIQRTQQEDSAVYLCASSLGQGLNTEAFFGQGTRLTVV.

This clone has at least ten counts. V usage is TRBV2 and J usage is TRBJ2-3, with 9 bases identical to TRBD2. The CDR3 covers 12 residues. V gave up 11 bases and J gave up 2 bases; unmatched junction bases: 2. The germline V gene has CDR1 SNHLY and CDR2 FYNNEI. The chain's CDR3 is CAERGDTDTQYF. The CDR3 DNA is TGTGCCGAGCGGGGGGACACAGATACGCAGTATTTT.

The chain carries TRBV29-1 and TRBJ2-5; no clear D gene. CDR1 is SQVTM and CDR2 is ANQGSEA in the germline V gene. V was clipped by 1 base and J by 1 base, with 10 bases between them. The CDR3 runs 14 residues. The CDR3 is CSVEGWQSQETQYF. CDR3 sequence (DNA): TGCAGCGTTGAAGGATGGCAGAGCCAAGAGACCCAGTACTTC.

This sequence joins TRBV4-1 and TRBJ1-2; D might be TRBD1 (6 bases). The CDR3 covers 16 residues. From germline, CDR1 is MGHRA and CDR2 YSYEKL. With 4 bases removed from V and 0 bases from J, the gap between germline ends came to 15 bases. CDR3 bases: TGCGCCAGCAGCCGAGAGAGGACAGCTGCTAACTATGGCTACACCTTC. Its translation: CASSRERTAANYGYTF.

The rearrangement uses TRBV7-3 and TRBJ1-1; a possible D gene is TRBD1 (5 bases). CDR1 is SGHTA, CDR2 FQGTGA, per germline. V was pared by 3 bases and J by 0 bases, with 11 bases between. This CDR3 has 15 residues. The CDR3: CASSLVQVLNTEAFF. The CDR3 region has the DNA TGTGCCAGCAGCTTGGTACAGGTTTTGAACACTGAAGCTTTCTTT.

This chain connects TRBV6-9 to TRBJ1-1, with TRBD1 matching over 7 bases. With 10 bases clipped from V and 0 bases from J, the junction kept 8 bases outside the gene matches. The germline CDR1 and CDR2 sequences are MNHGY and SVAAGI. The CDR3 extends over 14 amino acids. The CDR3 here is CATSTGYLNTEAFF. The CDR3 bases are TGTGCCACTTCGACAGGGTATCTGAACACTGAAGCTTTCTTT.

The gene calls are TRBV7-9 and TRBJ2-5; the match to TRBD2 covers 7 bases. V gave up 5 bases and J gave up 0 bases; unmatched junction bases: 6. From germline, CDR1 is SEHNR and CDR2 FQNEAQ (reference sequence). This CDR3 is built from 15 residues. The DNA of the CDR3 is TGTGCCAGCAGCCAGATTGGGGGGGACCAAGAGACCCAGTACTTC. Amino acids: CASSQIGGDQETQYF.

This clone was counted a few times. The gene calls are TRBV20-1 and TRBJ2-1, with D tentatively TRBD2 (5 bases). Germline V gives CDR1 DFQATT, CDR2 SNEGSKA (reference sequence). This CDR3 is 11 amino acids long. The V end was cut by 8 bases, the J end by 8 bases, with 13 bases between. CDR3 DNA: TGCAGTTGCGGAGGTTACGATGAGCAGTTCTTC. Translating gives CSCGGYDEQFF.

The chain combines TRBV29-1 with TRBJ1-1; 12 nucleotides match TRBD1. The CDR3 spans 15 residues. With V trimmed by 5 bases and J by 4 bases, 8 bases remained unmatched. Per the germline V gene, CDR1 is SQVTM and CDR2 is ANQGSEA. The CDR3 sequence is CSVTGTGGLGTEAFF. The CDR3 DNA sequence: TGCAGCGTTACCGGGACAGGGGGCCTGGGCACTGAAGCTTTCTTT.

Here the CDR3 DNA reads TGTGCCAGCAGCTTACTCCGCGGGCGTTCTCTCTCCGAGCAGTACTTC. Translated, it gives CASSLLRGRSLSEQYF. The V and J genes are TRBV11-2 and TRBJ2-7; D may be TRBD2 (5 bases). V gave up 2 bases and J gave up 6 bases, with 20 bases separating them. There are 16 residues in the CDR3. The germline gives CDR1 SGHAT, CDR2 FQNNGV.

The V gene is TRBV29-1, the J gene TRBJ1-1, with 8 bases fitting TRBD1. This CDR3 is 12 amino acids long. V shed 8 bases and J 5 bases; nucleotides not matched to a gene: 7. CDR1 is SQVTM and CDR2 is ANQGSEA in the germline V gene. This CDR3 reads CSNQGAGTEAFF. The CDR3 DNA sequence: TGCAGCAATCAGGGGGCCGGAACTGAAGCTTTCTTT.

V and J are TRBV11-2 and TRBJ2-2; 13 bases agree with TRBD2. Germline CDR1 SGHAT, CDR2 FQNNGV. Losses at the gene ends were 4 bases for V and 5 bases for J; bases not matched to a gene: 7. The CDR3 loop spans 17 amino acids. The CDR3 loop reads CASSSTSGRGKTGELFF. Written as DNA, the CDR3 is TGTGCCAGCAGCTCTACTAGCGGGAGGGGTAAGACCGGGGAGCTGTTTTTT.

Only one count was recorded for this clone. This chain links TRBV11-3 with TRBJ2-4; 8 nucleotides align to TRBD1. The CDR3 spans 16 residues. With V trimmed by 5 bases and J by 2 bases, 8 bases remained unmatched. CDR1 and CDR2 (germline): SGHNT, YENEEA. This CDR3 reads CASSPQQGGSKNIQYF. In nucleotides, the CDR3 is TGTGCCAGCAGCCCCCAACAGGGGGGTTCCAAAAACATTCAGTACTTC.

This rearrangement joins TRBV6-5 to TRBJ2-2; 11 bases map to TRBD2. This CDR3 contains 15 residues. V dropped 7 bases and J dropped 5; count of bases not matched to a gene: 6. Germline V gene lookup returns CDR1 MNHEY and CDR2 SVGAGI. The CDR3 protein is CASTLVAGGTGELFF. The CDR3 DNA reads as TGTGCCAGCACTCTTGTAGCGGGAGGGACCGGGGAGCTGTTTTTT.

The chain has TRBV7-2 and TRBJ1-1; no clear D gene. The V gene lost 2 bases and the J gene lost 2 bases, with 12 bases spanning the gap. The CDR3 extends over 15 amino acids. Germline lookup yields CDR1 SGHTA and CDR2 FQGNSA. As DNA, the CDR3 is TGTGCCAGCAGCTTATTAGGGCAGGCCAACACTGAAGCTTTCTTT. Protein product: CASSLLGQANTEAFF.

CDR3 nucleotide sequence: TGTGCCAGCAGGCCTTTGGCGGGAGTAGTGAATGAGCAGTTCTTC. As protein: CASRPLAGVVNEQFF. The chain uses TRBV7-9 and TRBJ2-1; 7 bases agree with TRBD2. Germline V gene data show CDR1 as SEHNR and CDR2 as FQNEAQ (reference sequence). This CDR3 is built from 15 residues. V shed 6 bases, J shed 7 bases, and the junction held 12 bases outside the gene matches.

The CDR3 DNA is TGTGCCAGCTCACCGGGACAGGGTTCCTACGAGCAGTACTTC. Protein sequence: CASSPGQGSYEQYF. This chain connects TRBV18 to TRBJ2-7; 9 bases align to TRBD1. V gave up 3 bases and J gave up 1 base; unmatched junction bases: 1. Germline CDR1 is KGHSH and CDR2 is LQKENI. CDR3 length: 14 amino acids.

This chain uses TRBV6-6 with TRBJ2-7; 12 bases are shared with TRBD1. The junction had 9 bases not matched to a gene; V was cut back by 6 bases and J by 3 bases. The length of the CDR3 is 16 residues. CDR1 is MNHNY, CDR2 SVGAGI, per germline (reference sequence). CDR3 sequence: CASSSGQGAGGYEQYF. DNA for the CDR3: TGTGCCAGCAGCTCGGGACAGGGGGCGGGAGGCTACGAGCAGTACTTC.

The chain links TRBV6-5 to TRBJ2-1; no reliable D call. In germline, CDR1 is MNHEY, CDR2 SVGAGI. The CDR3 contains 16 residues. Trimming shortened V by 2 bases and J by 4 bases, and 15 bases separated the two germline ends. As DNA, the CDR3 is TGTGCCAGCAGTTACCTGTCGGTGACAAGGTACAATGAGCAGTTCTTC. Translated: CASSYLSVTRYNEQFF.

The V and J genes are TRBV18 and TRBJ1-5; D uncertain. The CDR3 has 14 amino acids. The ends were cut back, 3 bases at V and 3 bases at J, with 9 bases in the middle. The germline gives CDR1 KGHSH, CDR2 LQKENI. The CDR3 DNA sequence: TGTGCCAGCTCACCTAAGGAAAACAATCAGCCCCAGCATTTT. Amino acids: CASSPKENNQPQHF. Variable domain in full (rest from reference TRBV18 and TRBJ1-5): NAGVMQNPRHLVRRRGQEARLRCSPMKGHSHVYWYRQLPEEGLKFMVYLQKENIIDESGMPKERFSAEFPKEGPSILRIQQVVRGDSAAYFCASSPKENNQPQHFGDGTRLSIL.

This clone appeared a single time. The chain uses TRBV29-1 and TRBJ2-7, with 8 bases lining up with TRBD2. Per the germline V gene, CDR1 is SQVTM and CDR2 is ANQGSEA. The trim removed 3 bases at V and 6 bases at J, leaving 7 bases unmatched. CDR3 length equals 13 residues. This chain's CDR3 is CSVEEGGRFEQYF. In DNA form, the CDR3 reads TGCAGCGTTGAGGAGGGCGGGAGGTTCGAGCAGTACTTC.

The V call is TRBV19, the J call TRBJ1-5; D not certain. Trimming stripped 4 bases from V and 5 bases from J, with 9 bases between. The germline V gene encodes CDR1 LNHDA and CDR2 SQIVND (reference sequence). This CDR3 is 13 amino acids long. The CDR3 nucleotides are TGTGCCAGTAGTAATTACCAAGATCAGCCCCAGCATTTT. Translating it yields CASSNYQDQPQHF.

The chain joins TRBV2 to TRBJ2-2; 9 nucleotides align to TRBD1. Germline trimming cut 3 bases from V and 3 bases from J; bases unmatched to any gene: 2. Germline V gene lookup returns CDR1 SNHLY and CDR2 FYNNEI. CDR3 size: 15 residues. CDR3 DNA sequence: TGTGCCAGCAGTGAGGGACAGGGATACACCGGGGAGCTGTTTTTT. Protein sequence: CASSEGQGYTGELFF.